Listed below are T cell receptor beta chains from one sample, sequenced in a study of blood T cell repertoires in COVID-19. Libraries were prepared by immunoSEQ multiplex PCR; TCRdb keeps only in-frame clonotypes and omits some of them. The sample lists over 150,000 clones; about 93% were seen once. The source material was peripheral blood. The receptors originated from a man aged 30 to 45 with COVID-19, enrolled during active disease. Both conserved end residues are part of each CDR3. The order of the fields is CDR3 length, clone size, V gene, D gene, J gene, CDR3 protein, CDR3 DNA. A D gene is named only where the DNA matches it firmly. The size field is filled for only some rows; it gives once, few, many or a size class.

length: 12
size: NA
V: TRBV11-2
D: NA
J: TRBJ1-2
CDR3: CASSGHLGGYTF
DNA: TGTGCCAGCAGCGGACACTTGGGCGGCTACACCTTC

length: 17
size: NA
V: TRBV4-1
D: TRBD2
J: TRBJ2-7
CDR3: CASSQGPPSSGENEQYF
DNA: TGCGCCAGCAGCCAAGGGCCCCCCTCTAGCGGGGAGAACGAGCAGTACTTC

length: 16
size: once
V: TRBV27
D: NA
J: TRBJ1-3
CDR3: CASSLGLPDSGNTIYF
DNA: TGTGCCAGCAGTTTAGGGCTGCCTGACTCTGGAAACACCATATATTTT

length: 15
size: NA
V: TRBV19
D: TRBD1
J: TRBJ2-1
CDR3: CASSSRQGIYNEQFF
DNA: TGTGCCAGTAGTTCTCGACAGGGAATCTACAATGAGCAGTTCTTC

length: 14
size: NA
V: TRBV19
D: NA
J: TRBJ1-5
CDR3: CASSITAGHQPQHF
DNA: TGTGCCAGTAGTATAACGGCAGGGCATCAGCCCCAGCATTTT

length: 15
size: NA
V: TRBV29-1
D: TRBD1
J: TRBJ1-1
CDR3: CSVGPRGQTNTEAFF
DNA: TGCAGCGTTGGTCCCCGGGGACAGACGAACACTGAAGCTTTCTTT

length: 16
size: NA
V: TRBV6-5
D: NA
J: TRBJ1-3
CDR3: CASSYSGRAFGNTIYF
DNA: TGTGCCAGCAGTTACTCAGGCAGGGCTTTTGGAAACACCATATATTTT

length: 14
size: NA
V: TRBV7-9
D: NA
J: TRBJ2-2
CDR3: CASSPPLNTGELFF
DNA: TGTGCCAGCAGCCCACCTCTAAACACCGGGGAGCTGTTTTTT

length: 16
size: NA
V: TRBV6-2/TRBV6-3
D: NA
J: TRBJ2-3
CDR3: CASSYSPGWRTDTQYF
DNA: TGTGCCAGCAGTTACTCTCCTGGGTGGAGGACAGATACGCAGTATTTT

length: 15
size: NA
V: TRBV27
D: NA
J: TRBJ1-5
CDR3: CASSSRGTSNQPQHF
DNA: TGTGCCAGCAGTAGCCGGGGGACTAGCAATCAGCCCCAGCATTTT

length: 15
size: NA
V: TRBV5-4
D: TRBD1
J: TRBJ2-3
CDR3: CASSPGQGVTDTQYF
DNA: TGTGCCAGCAGCCCAGGACAGGGGGTAACAGATACGCAGTATTTT

length: 15
size: NA
V: TRBV6-1
D: NA
J: TRBJ2-7
CDR3: CASSEADGGIYEQYF
DNA: TGTGCCAGCAGTGAAGCTGACGGGGGAATCTACGAGCAGTACTTC

length: 16
size: NA
V: TRBV5-4
D: NA
J: TRBJ1-2
CDR3: CASSLNSGRSNYGYTF
DNA: TGTGCCAGCAGCTTGAACTCCGGGAGGTCTAACTATGGCTACACCTTC

length: 14
size: NA
V: TRBV30
D: NA
J: TRBJ1-6
CDR3: CAWMFAGYNSPLHF
DNA: TGTGCCTGGATGTTCGCAGGCTATAATTCACCCCTCCACTTT

length: 15
size: NA
V: TRBV3-1/TRBV3-2
D: TRBD1
J: TRBJ2-5
CDR3: CASTDRGGTVETQYF
DNA: TGTGCCAGCACCGACAGGGGGGGTACGGTGGAGACCCAGTACTTC

length: 18
size: NA
V: TRBV3-1/TRBV3-2
D: TRBD2
J: TRBJ2-3
CDR3: CASSHNTLSGGATDTQYF
DNA: TGTGCCAGCAGCCACAATACTCTTAGCGGGGGGGCCACAGATACGCAGTATTTT

length: 13
size: NA
V: TRBV6-5
D: TRBD1
J: TRBJ1-1
CDR3: CASFGGTGTEAFF
DNA: TGTGCCAGCTTCGGGGGGACAGGCACTGAAGCTTTCTTT

length: 15
size: once
V: TRBV4-2
D: TRBD1
J: TRBJ1-1
CDR3: CASSQGQGAGTEAFF
DNA: TGTGCCAGCAGCCAGGGACAGGGGGCGGGCACTGAAGCTTTCTTT

length: 15
size: once
V: TRBV18
D: TRBD2
J: TRBJ2-5
CDR3: CASSPRLAGEETQYF
DNA: TGTGCCAGCTCACCAAGGCTAGCGGGGGAAGAGACCCAGTACTTC

length: 13
size: NA
V: TRBV12-3/TRBV12-4
D: TRBD1
J: TRBJ1-2
CDR3: CASSPDRFYGYTF
DNA: TGTGCCAGCAGCCCGGACAGGTTCTATGGCTACACCTTC

length: 13
size: NA
V: TRBV5-6
D: NA
J: TRBJ2-2
CDR3: CAGGHTNTGELFF
DNA: TGTGCCGGGGGACACACGAACACCGGGGAGCTGTTTTTT

length: 14
size: NA
V: TRBV19
D: TRBD1
J: TRBJ2-5
CDR3: CASSYRTGKETQYF
DNA: TGTGCCAGTAGTTACCGGACAGGGAAGGAGACCCAGTACTTC

length: 16
size: NA
V: TRBV3-1/TRBV3-2
D: NA
J: TRBJ2-5
CDR3: CASSPYRGGAQETQYF
DNA: TGTGCCAGCAGCCCTTATAGGGGGGGCGCTCAAGAGACCCAGTACTTC

length: 15
size: NA
V: TRBV5-1
D: NA
J: TRBJ1-4
CDR3: CASSPGPSTNEKLFF
DNA: TGCGCCAGCTCTCCCGGTCCCTCAACTAATGAAAAACTGTTTTTT

length: 15
size: NA
V: TRBV2
D: NA
J: TRBJ1-5
CDR3: CASSREDSGGQPQHF
DNA: TGTGCCAGCAGTAGAGAGGACAGTGGAGGTCAGCCCCAGCATTTT

length: 18
size: NA
V: TRBV4-1
D: TRBD1
J: TRBJ2-2
CDR3: CASSQTGTGGRNTGELFF
DNA: TGCGCCAGCAGCCAAACCGGGACAGGGGGCCGAAACACCGGGGAGCTGTTTTTT

length: 13
size: NA
V: TRBV10-1
D: TRBD1
J: TRBJ1-2
CDR3: CASSPGGGYGYTF
DNA: TGCGCCAGCAGTCCAGGGGGAGGCTATGGCTACACCTTC

length: 15
size: once
V: TRBV6-4
D: TRBD2
J: TRBJ2-3
CDR3: CASRAGGGVRNTQYF
DNA: TGTGCCAGCCGCGCGGGCGGGGGAGTGAGGAATACGCAGTATTTT

length: 15
size: NA
V: TRBV5-4
D: TRBD2
J: TRBJ2-1
CDR3: CASSSGTSPYNEQFF
DNA: TGTGCCAGCAGCTCCGGGACTAGCCCCTACAATGAGCAGTTCTTC

length: 15
size: once
V: TRBV30
D: TRBD1
J: TRBJ2-7
CDR3: CAWSVGQGGSYEQYF
DNA: TGTGCCTGGAGTGTGGGACAGGGCGGCTCCTACGAGCAGTACTTC

length: 14
size: NA
V: TRBV9
D: NA
J: TRBJ1-1
CDR3: CASSERREGTEAFF
DNA: TGTGCCAGCAGCGAACGCAGAGAGGGCACTGAAGCTTTCTTT

length: 15
size: NA
V: TRBV7-9
D: TRBD1
J: TRBJ2-7
CDR3: CASSARQGRYDEQYF
DNA: TGTGCCAGCAGCGCGCGACAGGGGAGGTACGACGAGCAGTACTTC

length: 14
size: NA
V: TRBV5-5
D: NA
J: TRBJ1-1
CDR3: CASSLGEVNTEAFF
DNA: TGTGCCAGCAGCTTGGGAGAGGTGAACACTGAAGCTTTCTTT

length: 13
size: NA
V: TRBV5-1
D: NA
J: TRBJ2-7
CDR3: CASSLASVYEQYF
DNA: TGCGCCAGCAGCTTGGCCTCAGTGTACGAGCAGTACTTC

length: 11
size: once
V: TRBV20-1
D: TRBD1
J: TRBJ1-5
CDR3: CSAIDRGIGHF
DNA: TGCAGTGCTATAGACAGGGGGATAGGTCATTTT

length: 13
size: NA
V: TRBV5-1
D: NA
J: TRBJ2-5
CDR3: CASSDLLGETQYF
DNA: TGCGCCAGCAGCGATTTGCTAGGAGAGACCCAGTACTTC

length: 13
size: NA
V: TRBV12-3/TRBV12-4
D: NA
J: TRBJ2-3
CDR3: CASSRQQSDTQYF
DNA: TGTGCCAGCAGCCGACAGCAATCAGATACGCAGTATTTT

length: 13
size: NA
V: TRBV19
D: NA
J: TRBJ1-1
CDR3: CASSRTVNTEAFF
DNA: TGTGCCAGTAGTAGAACAGTGAACACTGAAGCTTTCTTT

length: 13
size: NA
V: TRBV10-2
D: NA
J: TRBJ1-2
CDR3: CASSRRGADGYTF
DNA: TGCGCCAGCAGTCGGAGGGGTGCTGACGGCTACACCTTC

length: 13
size: once
V: TRBV12-3/TRBV12-4
D: NA
J: TRBJ1-3
CDR3: CASRPSSGNTIYF
DNA: TGTGCCAGCAGACCGAGTTCTGGAAACACCATATATTTT

length: 16
size: NA
V: TRBV10-3
D: TRBD1
J: TRBJ1-5
CDR3: CAISESRTGGAQPQHF
DNA: TGTGCCATCAGTGAGTCAAGGACAGGGGGGGCTCAGCCCCAGCATTTT

length: 13
size: NA
V: TRBV3-1/TRBV3-2
D: NA
J: TRBJ2-4
CDR3: CASSLLAKNIQYF
DNA: TGTGCCAGCAGCTTACTAGCCAAAAACATTCAGTACTTC

length: 16
size: NA
V: TRBV20-1
D: TRBD2
J: TRBJ2-5
CDR3: CSASPGGSGGLKTQYF
DNA: TGCAGTGCTAGTCCTGGGGGTAGCGGGGGTTTGAAGACCCAGTACTTC

length: 14
size: NA
V: TRBV11-2
D: NA
J: TRBJ2-2
CDR3: CASSSYRGTGELFF
DNA: TGTGCCAGCAGCTCCTATCGAGGCACCGGGGAGCTGTTTTTT

length: 14
size: NA
V: TRBV27
D: TRBD1
J: TRBJ1-2
CDR3: CASSLDRVSYGYTF
DNA: TGTGCCAGCAGTTTAGACAGGGTTTCCTATGGCTACACCTTC

length: 13
size: once
V: TRBV9
D: NA
J: TRBJ1-4
CDR3: CASSVVPQRDQFF
DNA: TGTGCCAGCAGCGTAGTCCCTCAGCGGGATCAGTTTTTT

length: 14
size: NA
V: TRBV3-1/TRBV3-2
D: TRBD1
J: TRBJ2-6
CDR3: CASMTGSGANVLTF
DNA: TGTGCCAGCATGACAGGGTCCGGGGCCAACGTCCTGACTTTC

length: 15
size: NA
V: TRBV4-1
D: TRBD1
J: TRBJ2-7
CDR3: CASSNPGQDFYEQYF
DNA: TGCGCCAGCAGTAATCCGGGACAGGACTTCTACGAGCAGTACTTC

length: 12
size: NA
V: TRBV20-1
D: TRBD1
J: TRBJ1-1
CDR3: CSASLQGAVAFF
DNA: TGCAGTGCTAGTCTCCAGGGGGCGGTAGCTTTCTTT

length: 13
size: NA
V: TRBV30
D: NA
J: TRBJ1-6
CDR3: CAWSGGGGSPLHF
DNA: TGTGCCTGGAGTGGCGGGGGTGGATCACCCCTCCACTTT

length: 16
size: NA
V: TRBV30
D: NA
J: TRBJ1-3
CDR3: CAWSPPRVNTGNTIYF
DNA: TGTGCCTGGAGTCCGCCTCGGGTGAATACTGGAAACACCATATATTTT

length: 15
size: once
V: TRBV6-5
D: NA
J: TRBJ1-2
CDR3: CATKTRQGWNYGYTF
DNA: TGTGCCACCAAAACGAGGCAGGGGTGGAACTATGGCTACACCTTC

length: 16
size: medium-sized
V: TRBV6-6
D: TRBD1
J: TRBJ1-5
CDR3: CASSYEGQGPNQPQHF
DNA: TGTGCCAGCAGTTACGAGGGACAGGGCCCAAATCAGCCCCAGCATTTT

length: 16
size: NA
V: TRBV7-6
D: TRBD2
J: TRBJ2-1
CDR3: CASSFVSGGARNEQFF
DNA: TGTGCCAGCAGCTTTGTTAGCGGGGGGGCGAGAAATGAGCAGTTCTTC

length: 15
size: NA
V: TRBV24-1
D: TRBD1
J: TRBJ2-3
CDR3: CATSDGTGATDTQYF
DNA: TGTGCCACCAGTGATGGGACAGGGGCCACAGATACGCAGTATTTT